This entry lists 8 T cell receptor beta chains sequenced from one sample in a study of shared clonotypes between healthy human individuals. Produced via immunoSEQ multiplex PCR; TCRdb's table is partial and in-frame only. The table records 550,000 to 800,000 clones, approximately 74% of them present only once. The sequencing sample was made of memory CD4+ T cells sorted from blood. The subset: CD45RA-negative fraction. All receptors derive from a woman in her thirties in good health.

This chain uses TRBV11-3 with TRBJ1-1; D is ambiguous. Germline V CDR1 and CDR2: SGHNT, YENEEA. V was cut by 5 bases and J by 1 base, with 8 bases left in between. The CDR3 has 13 amino acids. CDR3 coding DNA: TGTGCCAGCAGCCCCTCCGCGAACACTGAAGCTTTCTTT. Its protein is CASSPSANTEAFF. Variable domain in full (rest from reference TRBV11-3 and TRBJ1-1): EAGVVQSPRYKIIEKKQPVAFWCNPISGHNTLYWYLQNLGQGPELLIRYENEEAVDDSQLPKDRFSAERLKGVDSTLKIQPAELGDSAVYLCASSPSANTEAFFGQGTRLTVV.

The chain has TRBV5-1 and TRBJ2-7; TRBD1 agrees at 10 bases. The CDR3 runs to 14 residues. The ends lost 3 bases at V and 4 bases at J; junction bases unmatched: 4. Germline V lookup: CDR1 SGHRS, CDR2 YFSETQ. The CDR3 sequence is CASSSGTGDYEQYF. DNA for the CDR3: TGCGCCAGCAGCTCCGGGACAGGGGATTACGAGCAGTACTTC.

This clone was seen once. The chain couples TRBV5-1 to TRBJ2-3; weak D call: TRBD2 (6 bases). Trimming removed 0 bases at V and 2 bases at J, with 10 bases between. The CDR3 contains 15 residues. Germline V lookup: CDR1 SGHRS, CDR2 YFSETQ. CDR3 bases: TGCGCCAGCAGCTTGGTAGCGGTGACCACAGATACGCAGTATTTT. Translating gives CASSLVAVTTDTQYF.

The gene calls are TRBV5-4 and TRBJ1-3; the match to TRBD1 covers 7 bases. Germline V gives CDR1 SGHNT, CDR2 YYREEE (reference sequence). V lost 1 base to trimming and J lost 0 bases; unmatched junction nucleotides: 10. This CDR3 is built from 18 residues. The CDR3 DNA reads TGTGCCAGCAGCTTGTTGGTTAGGGGGCTACGCTCTGGAAACACCATATATTTT. Translation: CASSLLVRGLRSGNTIYF.

The chain has TRBV19 and TRBJ1-5, with 8 nucleotides matching TRBD1. CDR1 and CDR2 (germline): LNHDA, SQIVND (reference sequence). The CDR3 runs 16 residues. V lost 5 bases, J lost 0 bases, and 6 bases stayed unmatched. Written as DNA, the CDR3 is TGTGCCAGTAGTGAGACAGGGGTCCGTAGCAATCAGCCCCAGCATTTT. Its translation is CASSETGVRSNQPQHF. The variable domain in full, with the rest retrieved from reference TRBV19 and TRBJ1-5, is DGGITQSPKYLFRKEGQNVTLSCEQNLNHDAMYWYRQDPGQGLRLIYYSQIVNDFQKGDIAEGYSVSREKKESFPLTVTSAQKNPTAFYLCASSETGVRSNQPQHFGDGTRLSIL.

V usage is TRBV6-1 and J usage is TRBJ2-7; 11 bases fit TRBD1. The CDR3 is 15 amino acids. Germline V gene sequence: CDR1 MNHNS, CDR2 SASEGT. The V gene end was trimmed by 6 bases and the J gene end by 6 bases; junction bases not matched to a gene: 10. CDR3 nucleotides: TGTGCCAGCAGGGGAGCCGGGACAGGGGGTTTCGAGCAGTACTTC. Its translation is CASRGAGTGGFEQYF.

The V gene is TRBV2, the J gene TRBJ1-5, with 9 bases fitting TRBD1. The CDR3 consists of 14 residues. The V gene's germline CDR1 is SNHLY and CDR2 FYNNEI. Unmatched junction bases numbered 6, after V lost 5 bases and J lost 7 bases. CDR3 sequence (DNA): TGTGCCAGCAGTTCCGGGACAGGGTGGCAGCCCCAGCATTTT. Amino acid sequence: CASSSGTGWQPQHF.

The V and J genes are TRBV28 and TRBJ1-1; 9 bases agree with TRBD1. The CDR3 is made up of 14 amino acids. The germline V gene has CDR1 MDHEN and CDR2 SYDVKM. V lost 7 bases, J lost 5 bases, and 8 bases stayed unmatched. The CDR3 loop is CASTETGGRTEAFF. The CDR3 nucleotides are TGTGCCAGCACCGAGACAGGGGGAAGGACTGAAGCTTTCTTT.